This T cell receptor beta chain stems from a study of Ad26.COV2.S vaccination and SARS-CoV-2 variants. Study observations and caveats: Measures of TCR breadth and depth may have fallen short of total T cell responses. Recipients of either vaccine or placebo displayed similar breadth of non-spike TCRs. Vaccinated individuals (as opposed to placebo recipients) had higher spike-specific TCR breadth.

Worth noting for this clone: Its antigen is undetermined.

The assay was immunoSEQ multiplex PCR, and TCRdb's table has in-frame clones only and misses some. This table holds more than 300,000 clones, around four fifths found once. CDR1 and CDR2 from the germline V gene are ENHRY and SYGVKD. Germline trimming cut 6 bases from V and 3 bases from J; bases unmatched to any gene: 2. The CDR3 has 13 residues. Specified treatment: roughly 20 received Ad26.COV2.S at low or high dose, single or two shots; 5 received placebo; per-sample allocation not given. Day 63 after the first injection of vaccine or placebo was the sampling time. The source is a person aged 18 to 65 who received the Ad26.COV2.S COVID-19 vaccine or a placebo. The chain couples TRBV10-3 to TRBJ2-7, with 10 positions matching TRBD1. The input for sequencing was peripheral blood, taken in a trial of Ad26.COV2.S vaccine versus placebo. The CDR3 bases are TGTGCCATCAGCCGGGACAGGGGCTACGAGCAGTACTTC. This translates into CAISRDRGYEQYF.